The 21 T cell receptor beta chains given below trace back to one sample, sequenced in a study of cytomegalovirus exposure and HLA in healthy donors. The study ran its PCR with 60 Vbeta and 13 Jbeta primers. This table comes from immunoSEQ multiplex PCR, and its TCRdb copy is limited to in-frame clones, with some not included. Seen here are about 130,000 clones, approximately 79% observed once, and the top ten hold 4.3%. The sample taken for sequencing was PBMCs. These receptors were collected from a man aged 18 to 35 in good health and CMV-seropositive.

J is TRBJ1-2 and V is TRBV7-9; D uncertain. Trimming took off 1 base at V and 10 bases at J, with 10 bases between the two ends. This CDR3 is built from 12 residues. Germline V gives CDR1 SEHNR, CDR2 FQNEAQ (reference sequence). Here the CDR3 reads CASSLESTVYTF. In DNA, the CDR3 is TGTGCCAGCAGCTTAGAAAGCACAGTCTACACCTTC.

This chain joins TRBV28 and TRBJ2-7; 8 bases match TRBD1. The CDR3 is 14 residues long. Looked up from germline, CDR1 is MDHEN and CDR2 is SYDVKM. Trimming at V came to 3 bases and at J to 5 bases, leaving 6 bases not matched to a gene. CDR3: CASSFRDRTHEQYF. The CDR3 coding sequence is TGTGCCAGCAGTTTCAGGGACAGGACCCACGAGCAGTACTTC.

The V and J genes are TRBV27 and TRBJ2-3; 9 nucleotides align to TRBD2. V lost 7 bases to trimming and J lost 2 bases; unmatched junction nucleotides: 7. The CDR3 spans 15 residues. CDR1 and CDR2 (germline): MNHEY, SMNVEV (reference sequence). CDR3 sequence: CASIPAGGITDTQYF. In DNA, the CDR3 is TGTGCCAGCATTCCGGCGGGAGGGATCACAGATACGCAGTATTTT.

The V call is TRBV7-3, the J call TRBJ2-4; maybe TRBD1 (5 bases). This CDR3 has 15 amino acids. Trimming took 0 bases from V and 1 from J, leaving 7 bases between them. The germline V gene encodes CDR1 SGHTA and CDR2 FQGTGA. CDR3 sequence (DNA): TGTGCCAGCAGCTTAACGTCAGGGGCCAAAAACATTCAGTACTTC. Its translation: CASSLTSGAKNIQYF.

V is TRBV7-9 and J is TRBJ2-7, with TRBD1 identical over 8 bases. CDR3 length: 14 amino acids. CDR1 SEHNR and CDR2 FQNEAQ come from the germline V gene (reference sequence). With 0 bases clipped from V and 6 bases from J, the junction kept 4 bases outside the gene matches. The CDR3 protein is CASSLASRGLEQYF. As DNA, the CDR3 is TGTGCCAGCAGCTTAGCGAGCAGGGGGCTCGAGCAGTACTTC.

This sequence joins TRBV19 and TRBJ1-1; 9 positions match TRBD1. This CDR3 spans 14 amino acids. In germline, CDR1 is LNHDA, CDR2 SQIVND (reference sequence). V trimming: 10 bases; J trimming: 0 bases; junction bases outside the gene matches: 6. The CDR3 spells CATRTGALNTEAFF. The CDR3 nucleotides are TGTGCCACAAGGACAGGGGCGCTGAACACTGAAGCTTTCTTT.

The gene calls are TRBV5-8 and TRBJ2-1, with 15 bases that match TRBD2. The CDR3 totals 17 residues. In germline, CDR1 is SGHTS, CDR2 YDEGEE. V was clipped by 4 bases and J by 6 bases; unmatched bases: 8. Here the CDR3 reads CASSLLGLAGGVNEQFF. CDR3 DNA sequence: TGTGCCAGCAGCCTCCTAGGACTAGCGGGAGGGGTCAATGAGCAGTTCTTC.

This clone was seen only a few times. The rearrangement uses TRBV11-3 and TRBJ2-1, with 10 bases that match TRBD2. V lost 5 bases and J lost 4; bases outside the gene matches: 5. Germline V gene lookup returns CDR1 SGHNT and CDR2 YENEEA. This CDR3 has 15 amino acids. The CDR3 loop reads CASSPGLAVYNEQFF. CDR3 bases: TGTGCCAGCAGCCCCGGACTAGCGGTATACAATGAGCAGTTCTTC.

This rearrangement joins TRBV5-4 to TRBJ1-2, with D uncertain. The CDR3 sequence is 14 residues long. Trimming removed 1 base at V and 7 bases at J, with 14 bases between. CDR1 is SGHNT, CDR2 YYREEE, per germline (reference sequence). This chain's CDR3 is CASSLSMGSGGYTF. CDR3 sequence (DNA): TGTGCCAGCAGCTTGTCAATGGGAAGCGGTGGCTACACCTTC.

This sequence joins TRBV11-2 and TRBJ2-7; 12 nucleotides line up with TRBD2. The CDR3 is 14 residues long. The germline gives CDR1 SGHAT, CDR2 FQNNGV. V lost 5 bases and J lost 5; bases outside the gene matches: 4. The CDR3: CASSTTSGSDEQYF. The CDR3, as DNA: TGTGCCAGCAGCACGACTAGCGGGAGTGACGAGCAGTACTTC.

The chain joins TRBV10-1 to TRBJ2-7; TRBD1 agrees at 9 bases. The V segment lost 6 bases and the J segment 5 bases; nucleotides outside the gene matches: 8. CDR3 length: 14 residues. CDR1 and CDR2 (germline): WNHNN, SYGVQD (reference sequence). The CDR3: CASRAGTGTHEQYF. CDR3 coding DNA: TGCGCCAGCAGGGCCGGGACAGGGACCCACGAGCAGTACTTC.

The V gene is TRBV7-6, the J gene TRBJ2-2; 7 positions match TRBD1. CDR1 and CDR2 from the germline V gene are SGHVS and FNYEAQ. The CDR3 consists of 16 residues. The V segment lost 1 base and the J segment 6 bases; nucleotides outside the gene matches: 8. The DNA for the CDR3 is TGTGCCAGCAGCTTAGGAGGGGGTGGGACAGCCGGGGAGCTGTTTTTT. As protein: CASSLGGGGTAGELFF.

The J gene is TRBJ2-1, the V gene TRBV19; 12 bases map to TRBD2. J lost 0 bases, V lost 5 bases, and 14 bases had no gene match. The CDR3 has 20 residues. The germline V gene encodes CDR1 LNHDA and CDR2 SQIVND (reference sequence). CDR3 coding DNA: TGTGCCAGTAGTCCCGGAGGCGCTAGCGGGAGGGGAGGCTCCTACAATGAGCAGTTCTTC. Translating gives CASSPGGASGRGGSYNEQFF.

V is TRBV7-8 and J is TRBJ2-2; 9 nucleotides align to TRBD1. The V segment lost 7 bases and the J segment 5 bases; nucleotides outside the gene matches: 8. The CDR3 consists of 15 residues. Looked up from germline, CDR1 is SGHVS and CDR2 is FQNEAQ. The DNA of the CDR3 is TGTGCCAGCACCTCACAGGGGGCGATAACCGGGGAGCTGTTTTTT. Its protein product is CASTSQGAITGELFF.

The chain uses TRBV13 and TRBJ2-3, with TRBD2 matching over 8 bases. Germline CDR1 is PRHDT and CDR2 is FYEKMQ (reference sequence). After removal of 4 bases from V and 7 bases from J, the junction contained 13 bases not matched to a gene. CDR3 length: 16 amino acids. For the CDR3, the DNA is TGTGCCAGCAGCTACTCGGCGGGGGGCCTGCGAAATACGCAGTATTTT. Its protein is CASSYSAGGLRNTQYF.

This clone was observed a single time. The V call is TRBV28, the J call TRBJ2-5, with TRBD2 matching 7 bases. The trim removed 6 bases at V and 5 bases at J, leaving 12 bases unmatched. Germline assignment: CDR1 MDHEN and CDR2 SYDVKM. The CDR3 has 15 residues. Written as DNA, the CDR3 is TGTGCCAGCAGCCCGTCCGGTTGGGAGGGGGAGACCCAGTACTTC. This translates into CASSPSGWEGETQYF.

This chain joins TRBV2 and TRBJ2-4; 11 bases agree with TRBD2. Germline lookup yields CDR1 SNHLY and CDR2 FYNNEI. V lost 8 bases, J lost 6 bases, and 9 bases stayed unmatched. The CDR3 covers 15 residues. CDR3 DNA: TGTGCCAGCGGGGGAGCTAGCGGGGGGTCAAACATTCAGTACTTC. Protein sequence: CASGGASGGSNIQYF.

This clone was seen just once. The J gene is TRBJ2-7, the V gene TRBV11-2; D unresolved. This CDR3 has 13 residues. The germline V gene encodes CDR1 SGHAT and CDR2 FQNNGV. Trimming removed 2 bases from V and 7 bases from J, with 12 bases in between. CDR3 loop: CASSLNGLYEQYF. CDR3 sequence (DNA): TGTGCCAGCAGCTTAAACGGTTTATATGAGCAGTACTTC.

Only a few counts were recorded for this clone. This sequence joins TRBV4-2 and TRBJ2-5; 8 nucleotides match TRBD1. Germline V gives CDR1 LGHNA, CDR2 YNFKEQ. This CDR3 is 16 amino acids long. Germline trimming cut 4 bases from V and 5 bases from J; bases unmatched to any gene: 12. Here the CDR3 DNA reads TGTGCCAGCAGCCGCGGTAGGGCAGGGGGCCAGGAGACCCAGTACTTC. Its translation is CASSRGRAGGQETQYF.

A note on this clone: At one boundary the junction diverges from the germline segment, which might be a read error. V gene TRBV7-2 combines with J gene TRBJ2-3; a weak D match, TRBD2 (6 bases). CDR1 is SGHTA, CDR2 FQGNSA, per germline. This CDR3 region has 15 residues. Here the CDR3 reads CASSLAQGGTDTQYF. CDR3 nucleotide sequence: TGTGCCAGCAGCCTAGCGCAGGGCGGAACAGATACGCAGTATTTT.

The chain employs TRBV4-3 and TRBJ2-5; 7 bases align to TRBD1. The J call is doubtful: the DNA matches TRBJ2-7 better. CDR3 size: 14 residues. Germline loops: CDR1 LGHNA, CDR2 YSLEER. The CDR3 sequence: CASSQGPGGYEQYF. As DNA, the CDR3 is TGCGCCAGCAGCCAAGGACCAGGGGGCTACGAGCAGTACTTC.